This T cell receptor beta chain was identified during a study of tissue T cells after allogeneic stem cell transplantation. Notes on the study in general: Blood and spleen captured only part of the tissue TCR repertoire.

Germline CDR1 NNHNN, CDR2 SYGAGS (reference sequence). The CDR3 loop spans 15 amino acids. V was shortened by 0 bases and J by 0 bases, with 7 bases between the two germline ends. TCRdb's copy holds only in-frame clones and misses some; the assay was immunoSEQ multiplex PCR. Here the sample spans around 2,400 clones, less than 70% being singletons. A remark on this clone: Antigen specificity is unknown. Each gene name is a mouse one. The read halts 1 residue ahead of the CDR3 end, with the missing end drawn from the germline J gene.

The V and J genes are TRBV13-2 and TRBJ1-3; D is ambiguous. Sequencing used gut tissue. This clonotype originated in a female BALB/c mouse in good health. The MHC haplotype of the strain is H2-d. CDR3 sequence reads: CASGDAIYSGNTLYF. The covered CDR3 bases are TGTGCCAGCGGTGATGCTATTTATTCTGGAAATACGCTCTAT.